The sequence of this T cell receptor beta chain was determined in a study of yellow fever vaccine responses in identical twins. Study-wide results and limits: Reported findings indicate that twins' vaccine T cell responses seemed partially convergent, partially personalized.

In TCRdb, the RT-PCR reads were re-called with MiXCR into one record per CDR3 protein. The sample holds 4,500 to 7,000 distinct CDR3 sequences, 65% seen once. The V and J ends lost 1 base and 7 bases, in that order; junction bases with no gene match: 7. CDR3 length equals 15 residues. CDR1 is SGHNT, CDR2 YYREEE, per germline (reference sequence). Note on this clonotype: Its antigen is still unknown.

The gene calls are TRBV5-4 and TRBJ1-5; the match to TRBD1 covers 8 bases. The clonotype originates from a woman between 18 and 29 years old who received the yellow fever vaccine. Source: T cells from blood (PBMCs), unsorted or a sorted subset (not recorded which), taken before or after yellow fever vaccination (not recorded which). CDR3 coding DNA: TGTGCCAGCAGCTTGTGGGGACAGGCGAAACAGCCCCAGCATTTT. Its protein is CASSLWGQAKQPQHF.